The T cell receptor beta chain under discussion was sequenced for a study of cytomegalovirus exposure and HLA in healthy donors. A remark on this clone: The antigen is undetermined.

The germline V gene has CDR1 SGHTA and CDR2 FQGNSA. The CDR3 extends over 15 amino acids. V shed 5 bases and J shed 0 bases, with 13 bases lying between them. Both 60 Vbeta primers and 13 Jbeta primers went into the PCR. TCRdb's table, derived via immunoSEQ multiplex PCR, lists solely in-frame clones and lacks some. Of approximately 190,000 clones in the sample, roughly 73% were seen once. Study-level results: Listed as cytomegalovirus-associated were 164 TCR beta chains. A prior analysis recorded that most TCR beta V segments were productive about 90% or about 30% of the time. TCR beta chains associated with HLA were, in a later analysis, more clonally expanded than equally common others.

Sequenced: PBMCs. This chain joins TRBV7-2 and TRBJ1-2; tentatively, D is TRBD1 (5 bases). The receptor was derived from a woman in her twenties or thirties in good health and CMV-seropositive. DNA for the CDR3: TGTGCCAGCAGCCGGGACTTTTTAGCTAACTATGGCTACACCTTC. Encoded protein: CASSRDFLANYGYTF.